This T cell receptor beta chain was captured by sequencing in a study of patients and donors after allogeneic stem cell transplantation. TCRdb re-derived calls from the RT-PCR reads in MiXCR, one entry per CDR3 protein. The table shows 920,000 or so distinct CDR3 sequences, with over 15% occurring only once. The table lists this clonotype with a few counts. The V gene end was trimmed by 3 bases and the J gene end by 2 bases; junction bases not matched to a gene: 7. The CDR3 is made up of 15 amino acids. The TCR sequence derives from a human donor who was either an allogeneic HSCT recipient or a stem cell or donor lymphocyte infusion donor (not recorded which). It is not recorded whose cells these are; they may come from a transplant donor. The rearrangement joins TRBV12-3 or TRBV12-4 to TRBJ2-7, with 7 positions matching TRBD2. The sample was blood, either unsorted or a sorted T cell fraction (not recorded which). CDR3 sequence: CASSFYTGGPYEQYF. CDR3 nucleotides: TGTGCCAGCAGTTTTTATACGGGGGGTCCCTACGAGCAGTACTTC.